This is a list of T cell receptor beta chains from one sample in a study of control samples from healthy donors and cancer patients. Sequencing used immunoSEQ multiplex PCR; TCRdb keeps in-frame clones, though not all of them. Of 150,000 to 200,000 clones listed, nearly 90% are singletons. The specimen sequenced was blood. The receptors stem from a woman between 50 and 59 years old in good health. Each CDR3 is given with its conserved first and last residue. Rows may omit the clone size; those that give it use once, few, many or a size class.

j_call: TRBJ1-2; cdr3_length: 13; v_call: TRBV5-1; clone_size: .; cdr3_aa: CASSLNPGRGYTF
j_call: TRBJ2-7; cdr3_length: 14; v_call: TRBV9; clone_size: .; cdr3_aa: CASRRTAGSYEQYF
j_call: TRBJ2-7; cdr3_length: 13; v_call: TRBV28; clone_size: few; cdr3_aa: CASGTWTSYEQYF
j_call: TRBJ2-2; cdr3_length: 16; v_call: TRBV3-1/TRBV3-2; clone_size: once; cdr3_aa: CASSQGVQEGSGELFF
j_call: TRBJ2-2; cdr3_length: 16; v_call: TRBV12-5; clone_size: .; cdr3_aa: CASGPGTSGSTGELFF
j_call: TRBJ2-3; cdr3_length: 16; v_call: TRBV3-1/TRBV3-2; clone_size: .; cdr3_aa: CASSQDRGLRTDTQYF
j_call: TRBJ1-1; cdr3_length: 17; v_call: TRBV3-1/TRBV3-2; clone_size: .; cdr3_aa: CASSQVWRGGRNTEAFF
j_call: TRBJ1-1; cdr3_length: 13; v_call: TRBV14; clone_size: .; cdr3_aa: CASGGHMNTEAFF
j_call: TRBJ1-5; cdr3_length: 14; v_call: TRBV30; clone_size: .; cdr3_aa: CAWSTLNSNQPQHF
j_call: TRBJ1-5; cdr3_length: 13; v_call: TRBV7-9; clone_size: .; cdr3_aa: CASSGSGDQPQHF
j_call: TRBJ2-6; cdr3_length: 17; v_call: TRBV12-1; clone_size: once; cdr3_aa: CASSFGLASLGANVLTF
j_call: TRBJ1-3; cdr3_length: 14; v_call: TRBV28; clone_size: .; cdr3_aa: CASSLLGVGNTIYF
j_call: TRBJ2-1; cdr3_length: 11; v_call: TRBV2; clone_size: .; cdr3_aa: CASSLENEQFF
j_call: TRBJ2-7; cdr3_length: 13; v_call: TRBV6-5; clone_size: .; cdr3_aa: CASREIGPYEQYF
j_call: TRBJ2-5; cdr3_length: 15; v_call: TRBV28; clone_size: .; cdr3_aa: CASSEREGLRETQYF
j_call: TRBJ2-3; cdr3_length: 13; v_call: TRBV2; clone_size: .; cdr3_aa: CASSGGSTDTQYF
j_call: TRBJ1-1; cdr3_length: 14; v_call: TRBV9; clone_size: .; cdr3_aa: CASSVRAHGPEAFF
j_call: TRBJ2-7; cdr3_length: 15; v_call: TRBV28; clone_size: .; cdr3_aa: CASSMTSGVIYEQYF
j_call: TRBJ2-3; cdr3_length: 18; v_call: TRBV6-2/TRBV6-3; clone_size: .; cdr3_aa: CASSSPGTGRLIPDTQYF
j_call: TRBJ1-1; cdr3_length: 14; v_call: TRBV5-4; clone_size: .; cdr3_aa: CASSRGQGTTEAFF
j_call: TRBJ2-2; cdr3_length: 14; v_call: TRBV11-2; clone_size: .; cdr3_aa: CASRRLPNTGELFF
j_call: TRBJ2-1; cdr3_length: 14; v_call: TRBV29-1; clone_size: .; cdr3_aa: CSVEGGSFYNEQFF
j_call: .; cdr3_length: 17; v_call: TRBV4-1; clone_size: once; cdr3_aa: CASSQAESGVSGNTIYF
j_call: TRBJ1-4; cdr3_length: 17; v_call: TRBV4-1; clone_size: .; cdr3_aa: CASSPYTGVGANEKLFF
j_call: TRBJ1-5; cdr3_length: 17; v_call: TRBV28; clone_size: few; cdr3_aa: CASRPSGAGYSNQPQHF
j_call: TRBJ2-1; cdr3_length: 13; v_call: TRBV9; clone_size: .; cdr3_aa: CASSVLAYNEQFF
j_call: TRBJ2-4; cdr3_length: 15; v_call: TRBV5-4; clone_size: .; cdr3_aa: CASSLWGADKNIQYF
j_call: TRBJ1-4; cdr3_length: 16; v_call: TRBV21-1; clone_size: .; cdr3_aa: CASSKGGRGLNEKLFF
j_call: TRBJ1-1; cdr3_length: 17; v_call: TRBV5-1; clone_size: .; cdr3_aa: CASSPRIGVGVNTEAFF
j_call: TRBJ2-3; cdr3_length: 12; v_call: TRBV3-1/TRBV3-2; clone_size: few; cdr3_aa: CASSPYGRGQYF
j_call: TRBJ2-3; cdr3_length: 17; v_call: TRBV9; clone_size: .; cdr3_aa: CASSVDGASGGWDTQYF
j_call: TRBJ1-3; cdr3_length: 14; v_call: TRBV5-8; clone_size: .; cdr3_aa: CASSLPGTGNTIYF
j_call: TRBJ1-3; cdr3_length: 13; v_call: TRBV12-3/TRBV12-4; clone_size: .; cdr3_aa: CASTTGGGNTIYF
j_call: TRBJ2-3; cdr3_length: 15; v_call: TRBV6-6; clone_size: .; cdr3_aa: CASSPGQTRGDTQYF
j_call: TRBJ2-5; cdr3_length: 15; v_call: TRBV19; clone_size: .; cdr3_aa: CASSTSGSGGETQYF
j_call: TRBJ1-2; cdr3_length: 15; v_call: TRBV6-5; clone_size: .; cdr3_aa: CASSYSQGASYGYTF
j_call: TRBJ1-4; cdr3_length: 19; v_call: TRBV4-3; clone_size: .; cdr3_aa: CASSQSLEGEVATNEKLFF
j_call: TRBJ1-2; cdr3_length: 9; v_call: TRBV19; clone_size: .; cdr3_aa: CASSLTGSW
j_call: TRBJ2-1; cdr3_length: 16; v_call: TRBV11-3; clone_size: .; cdr3_aa: CASSLGWREMSNEQFF